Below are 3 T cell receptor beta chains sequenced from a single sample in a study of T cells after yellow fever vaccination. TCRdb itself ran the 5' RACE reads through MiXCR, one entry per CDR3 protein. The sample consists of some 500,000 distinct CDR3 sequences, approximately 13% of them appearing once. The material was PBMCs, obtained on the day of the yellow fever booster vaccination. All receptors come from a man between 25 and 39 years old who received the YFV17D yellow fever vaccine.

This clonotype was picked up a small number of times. The CDR3 here is CASSKGSPLHF. The CDR3 region has the DNA TGTGCCAGCAGTAAGGGGTCACCCCTCCACTTT. This chain joins TRBV25-1 and TRBJ1-6; a weak D match, TRBD1 (5 bases). V gave up 5 bases and J gave up 10 bases, with 6 bases separating them. This CDR3 is built from 11 residues. The germline gives CDR1 MGHDK, CDR2 SYGVNS.

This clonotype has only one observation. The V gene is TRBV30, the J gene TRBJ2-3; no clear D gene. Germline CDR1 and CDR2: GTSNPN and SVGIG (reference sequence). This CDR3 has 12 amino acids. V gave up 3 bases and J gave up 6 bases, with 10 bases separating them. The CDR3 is CAWSRNFDTQYF. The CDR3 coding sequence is TGTGCCTGGAGCCGGAACTTTGATACGCAGTATTTT. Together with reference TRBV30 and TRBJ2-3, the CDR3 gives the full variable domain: SQTIHQWPATLVQPVGSPLSLECTVEGTSNPNLYWYRQAAGRGLQLLFYSVGIGQISSEVPQNLSASRPQDRQFILSSKKLLLSDSGFYLCAWSRNFDTQYFGPGTRLTVL.

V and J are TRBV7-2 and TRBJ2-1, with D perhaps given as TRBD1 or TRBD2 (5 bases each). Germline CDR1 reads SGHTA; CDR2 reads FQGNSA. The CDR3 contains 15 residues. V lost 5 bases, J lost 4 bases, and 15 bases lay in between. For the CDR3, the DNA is TGTGCCAGCAGCGACGGGGCTGGTTTTTACAATGAGCAGTTCTTC. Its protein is CASSDGAGFYNEQFF.